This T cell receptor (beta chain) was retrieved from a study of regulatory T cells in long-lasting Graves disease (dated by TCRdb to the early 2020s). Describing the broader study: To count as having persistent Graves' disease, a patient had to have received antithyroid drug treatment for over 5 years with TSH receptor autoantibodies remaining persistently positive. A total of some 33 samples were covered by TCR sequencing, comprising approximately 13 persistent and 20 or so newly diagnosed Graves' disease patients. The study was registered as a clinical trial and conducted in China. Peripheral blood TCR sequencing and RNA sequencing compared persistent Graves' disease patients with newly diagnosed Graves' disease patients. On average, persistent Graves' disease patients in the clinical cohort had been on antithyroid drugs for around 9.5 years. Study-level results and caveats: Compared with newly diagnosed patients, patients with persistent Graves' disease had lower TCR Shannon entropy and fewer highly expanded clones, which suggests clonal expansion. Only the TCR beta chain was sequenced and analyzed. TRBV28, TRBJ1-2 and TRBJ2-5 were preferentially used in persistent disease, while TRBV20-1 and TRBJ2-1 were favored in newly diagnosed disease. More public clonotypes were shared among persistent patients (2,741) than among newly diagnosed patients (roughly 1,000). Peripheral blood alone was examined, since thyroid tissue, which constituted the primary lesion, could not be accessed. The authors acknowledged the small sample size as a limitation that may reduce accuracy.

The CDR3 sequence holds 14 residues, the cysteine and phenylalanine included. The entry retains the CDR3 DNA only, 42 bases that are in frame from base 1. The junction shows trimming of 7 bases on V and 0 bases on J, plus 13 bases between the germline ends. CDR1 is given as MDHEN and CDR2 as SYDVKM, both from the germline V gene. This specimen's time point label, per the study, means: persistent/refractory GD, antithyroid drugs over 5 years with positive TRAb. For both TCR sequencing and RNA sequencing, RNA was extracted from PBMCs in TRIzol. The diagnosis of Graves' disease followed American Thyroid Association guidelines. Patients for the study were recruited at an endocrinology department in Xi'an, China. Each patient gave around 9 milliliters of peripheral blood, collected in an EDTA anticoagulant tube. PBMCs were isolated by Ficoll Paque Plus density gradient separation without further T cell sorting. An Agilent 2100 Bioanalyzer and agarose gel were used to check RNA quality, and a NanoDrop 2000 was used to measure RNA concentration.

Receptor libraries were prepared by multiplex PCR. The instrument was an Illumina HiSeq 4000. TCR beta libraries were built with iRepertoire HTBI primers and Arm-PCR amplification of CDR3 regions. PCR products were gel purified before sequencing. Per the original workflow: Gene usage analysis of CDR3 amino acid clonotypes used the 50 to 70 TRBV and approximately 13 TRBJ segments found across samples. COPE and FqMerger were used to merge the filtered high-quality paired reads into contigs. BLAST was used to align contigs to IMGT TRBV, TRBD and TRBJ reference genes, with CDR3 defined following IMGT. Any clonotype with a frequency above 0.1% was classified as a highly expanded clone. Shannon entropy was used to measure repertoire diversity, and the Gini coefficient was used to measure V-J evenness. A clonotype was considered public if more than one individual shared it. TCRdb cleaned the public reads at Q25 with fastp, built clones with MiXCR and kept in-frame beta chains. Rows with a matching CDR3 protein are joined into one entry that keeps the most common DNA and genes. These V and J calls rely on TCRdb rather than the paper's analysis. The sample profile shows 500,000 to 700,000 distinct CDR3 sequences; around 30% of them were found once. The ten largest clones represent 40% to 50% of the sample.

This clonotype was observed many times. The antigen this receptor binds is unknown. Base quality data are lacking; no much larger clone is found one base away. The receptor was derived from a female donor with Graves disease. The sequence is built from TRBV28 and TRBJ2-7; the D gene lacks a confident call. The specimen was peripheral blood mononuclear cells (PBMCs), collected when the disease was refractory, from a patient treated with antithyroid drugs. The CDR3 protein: CASTDERNSYEQYF. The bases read TGTGCCAGCACGGATGAGCGAAACTCCTACGAGCAGTACTTC.